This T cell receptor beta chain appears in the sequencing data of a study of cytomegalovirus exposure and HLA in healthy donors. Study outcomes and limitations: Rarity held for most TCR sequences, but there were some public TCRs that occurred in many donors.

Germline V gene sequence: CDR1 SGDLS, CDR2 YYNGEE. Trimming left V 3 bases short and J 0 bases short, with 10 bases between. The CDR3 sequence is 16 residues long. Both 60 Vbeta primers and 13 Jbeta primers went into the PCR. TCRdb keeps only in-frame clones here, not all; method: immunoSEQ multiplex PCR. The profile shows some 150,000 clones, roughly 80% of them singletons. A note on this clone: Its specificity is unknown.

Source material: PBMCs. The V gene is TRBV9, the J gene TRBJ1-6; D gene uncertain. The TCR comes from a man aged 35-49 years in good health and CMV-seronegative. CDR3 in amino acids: CASSARASSYNSPLHF. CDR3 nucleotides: TGTGCCAGCAGCGCGAGGGCAAGCTCCTATAATTCACCCCTCCACTTT.